This TCR beta chain comes out of a study of control samples from healthy donors and cancer patients. Looked up from germline, CDR1 is SNHLY and CDR2 is FYNNEI. The CDR3 runs 16 residues. Trimming removed 8 bases from V and 7 bases from J, with 23 bases in between. Assay: immunoSEQ multiplex PCR; the TCRdb copy retains only in-frame clones and omits some. The sample consists of 90,000 to 100,000 clones, approximately 80% of them appearing once. Sequenced sample: blood. V gene TRBV2 combines with J gene TRBJ1-4, with D perhaps TRBD1 (6 bases). This TCR derives from a woman aged 25 to 39 in good health. The CDR3: CASRTGTREASEKLFF. CDR3 nucleotide sequence: TGTGCCAGCCGAACCGGGACACGAGAAGCGAGTGAAAAACTGTTTTTT.